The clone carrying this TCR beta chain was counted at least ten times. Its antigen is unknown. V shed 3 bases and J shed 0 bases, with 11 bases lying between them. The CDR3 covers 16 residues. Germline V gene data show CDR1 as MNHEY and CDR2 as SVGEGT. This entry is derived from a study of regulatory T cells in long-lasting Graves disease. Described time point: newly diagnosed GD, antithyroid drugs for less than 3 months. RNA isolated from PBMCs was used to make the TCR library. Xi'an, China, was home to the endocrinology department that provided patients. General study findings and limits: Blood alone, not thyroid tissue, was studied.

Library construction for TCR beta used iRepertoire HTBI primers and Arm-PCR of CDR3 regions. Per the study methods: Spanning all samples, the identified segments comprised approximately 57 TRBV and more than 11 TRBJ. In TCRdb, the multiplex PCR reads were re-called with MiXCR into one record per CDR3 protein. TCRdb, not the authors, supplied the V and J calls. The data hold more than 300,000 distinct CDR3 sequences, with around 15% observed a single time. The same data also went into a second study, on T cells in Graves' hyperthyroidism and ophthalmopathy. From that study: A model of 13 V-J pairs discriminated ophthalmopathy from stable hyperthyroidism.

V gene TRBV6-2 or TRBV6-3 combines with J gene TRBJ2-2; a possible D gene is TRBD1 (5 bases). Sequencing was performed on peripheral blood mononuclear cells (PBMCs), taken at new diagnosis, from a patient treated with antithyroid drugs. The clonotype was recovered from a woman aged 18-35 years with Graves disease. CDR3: CASSYLGHANTGELFF. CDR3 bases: TGTGCCAGCAGTTATCTGGGGCACGCGAACACCGGGGAGCTGTTTTTT.